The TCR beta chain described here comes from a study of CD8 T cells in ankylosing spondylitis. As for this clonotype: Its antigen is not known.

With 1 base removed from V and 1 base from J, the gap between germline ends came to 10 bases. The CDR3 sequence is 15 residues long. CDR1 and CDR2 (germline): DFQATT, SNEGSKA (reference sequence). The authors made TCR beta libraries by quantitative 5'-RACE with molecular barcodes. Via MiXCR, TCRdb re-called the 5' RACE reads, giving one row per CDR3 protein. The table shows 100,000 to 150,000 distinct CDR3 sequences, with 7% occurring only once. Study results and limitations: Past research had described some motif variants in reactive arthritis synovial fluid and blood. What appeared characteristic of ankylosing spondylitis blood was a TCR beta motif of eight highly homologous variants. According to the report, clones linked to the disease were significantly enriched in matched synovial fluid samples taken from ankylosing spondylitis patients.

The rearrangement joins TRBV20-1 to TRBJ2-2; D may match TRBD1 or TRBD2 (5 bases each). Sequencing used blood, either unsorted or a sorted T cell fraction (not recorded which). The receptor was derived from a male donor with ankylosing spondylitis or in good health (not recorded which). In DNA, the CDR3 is TGCAGTGCTAGAGCCGGGACGGTGAACACCGGGGAGCTGTTTTTT. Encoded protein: CSARAGTVNTGELFF.